The table lists the clone carrying this T cell receptor beta chain with a count of one. TCRdb keeps only in-frame clones here, not all; method: immunoSEQ multiplex PCR. The sample has under 250,000 clones, approximately 90% seen once. These data belong to a study of blood T cell repertoires in COVID-19. The sequence derives from a woman in her 40s with acute or convalescent COVID-19. The sequenced material came from peripheral blood.

The CDR3 loop is CASSNRDYGYTF. CDR3 in DNA: TGTGCCAGCAGCAACAGGGACTATGGCTACACCTTC. The V call is TRBV12-3 or TRBV12-4, the J call TRBJ1-2, with a possible D match to TRBD1 (6 bases). V lost 6 bases to trimming and J lost 3 bases, with 8 bases between them. CDR3 length equals 12 residues.